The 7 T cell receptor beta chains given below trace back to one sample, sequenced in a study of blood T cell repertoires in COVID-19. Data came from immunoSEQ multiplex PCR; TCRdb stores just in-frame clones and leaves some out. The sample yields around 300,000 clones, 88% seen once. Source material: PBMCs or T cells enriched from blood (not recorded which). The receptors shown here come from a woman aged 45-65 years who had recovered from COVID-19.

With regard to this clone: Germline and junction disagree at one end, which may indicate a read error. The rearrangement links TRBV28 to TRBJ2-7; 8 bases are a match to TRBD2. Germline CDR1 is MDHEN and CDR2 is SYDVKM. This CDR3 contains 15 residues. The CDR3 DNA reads TGTGCGAGCGCTCTGCGGGCTAGCGGGTCCTCCGAGCAGTACTTC. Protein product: CASALRASGSSEQYF.

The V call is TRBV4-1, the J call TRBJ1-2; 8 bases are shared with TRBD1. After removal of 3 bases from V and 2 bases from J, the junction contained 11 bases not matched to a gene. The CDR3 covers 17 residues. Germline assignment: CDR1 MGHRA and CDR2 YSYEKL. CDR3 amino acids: CASSQTGQGLRNYGYTF. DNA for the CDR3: TGCGCCAGCAGCCAGACCGGACAGGGTTTAAGGAACTATGGCTACACCTTC.

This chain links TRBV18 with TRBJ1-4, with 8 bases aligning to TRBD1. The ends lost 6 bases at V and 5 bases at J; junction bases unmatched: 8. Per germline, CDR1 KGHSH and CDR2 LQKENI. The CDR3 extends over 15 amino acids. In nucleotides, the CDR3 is TGTGCCAGCTCTTTCGGCGGGACAGGCAATGAAAAACTGTTTTTT. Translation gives CASSFGGTGNEKLFF.

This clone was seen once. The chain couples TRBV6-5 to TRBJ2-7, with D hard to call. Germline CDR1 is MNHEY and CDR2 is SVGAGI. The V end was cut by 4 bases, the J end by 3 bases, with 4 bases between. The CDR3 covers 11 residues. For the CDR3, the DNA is TGTGCCAGCAGTTGGCTCTACGAGCAGTACTTC. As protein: CASSWLYEQYF.

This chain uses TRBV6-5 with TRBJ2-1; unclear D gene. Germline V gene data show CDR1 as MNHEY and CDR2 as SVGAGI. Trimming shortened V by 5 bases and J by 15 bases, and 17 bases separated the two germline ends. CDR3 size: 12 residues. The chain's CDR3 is CASSPTLGLMFF. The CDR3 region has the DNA TGTGCCAGCAGTCCGACTCTAGGATTGATGTTCTTC.

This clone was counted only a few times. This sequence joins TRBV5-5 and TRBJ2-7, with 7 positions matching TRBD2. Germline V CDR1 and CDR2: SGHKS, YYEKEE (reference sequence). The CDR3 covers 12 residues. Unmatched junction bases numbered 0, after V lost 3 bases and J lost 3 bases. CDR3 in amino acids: CASSWTSYEQYF. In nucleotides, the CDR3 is TGTGCCAGCAGCTGGACTAGCTACGAGCAGTACTTC.

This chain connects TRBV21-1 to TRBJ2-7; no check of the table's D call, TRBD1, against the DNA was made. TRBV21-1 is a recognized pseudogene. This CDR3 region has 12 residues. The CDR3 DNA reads TGTGCGGGCAGGCCCTCCACCTACGAGCAGTACTTC. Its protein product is CAGRPSTYEQYF.